What follows are 5 T cell receptor beta chains derived from one specimen sequenced in a study of response to subunit inactivated influenza vaccine. TCRdb independently ran MiXCR on the RT-PCR reads; one entry per CDR3 protein. The sample has around 760,000 distinct CDR3 sequences, about 14% seen once. Sequenced here: PBMCs from blood, sampled approximately 15 days before vaccination. Receptors originate from a man aged 45-65 years who received an inactivated influenza vaccine.

The rearrangement links TRBV28 to TRBJ2-1; 9 bases fit TRBD2. With 4 bases clipped from V and 10 bases from J, the junction kept 11 bases outside the gene matches. CDR1 and CDR2 from the germline V gene are MDHEN and SYDVKM. The CDR3 extends over 15 amino acids. Here the CDR3 reads CASSSPHSGGVEQFF. In nucleotides, the CDR3 is TGTGCCAGCAGTTCTCCACATAGCGGGGGTGTAGAGCAGTTCTTC.

This clonotype appeared a single time. This chain joins TRBV7-9 and TRBJ2-3; D not resolved. The CDR3 is 15 amino acids. Trimming cost V 5 bases and J 4 bases, with 16 bases left between them. Germline CDR1 SEHNR, CDR2 FQNEAQ (reference sequence). The CDR3 bases are TGTGCCAGCAGCGCCATCATAGGGTCGGCAGATACGCAGTATTTT. Translating gives CASSAIIGSADTQYF.

This sequence joins TRBV9 and TRBJ2-3, with a possible D match to TRBD2 (6 bases). The CDR3 has 15 residues. The germline CDR1 and CDR2 sequences are SGDLS and YYNGEE. Trimming left V 0 bases short and J 1 base short, with 9 bases between. Here the CDR3 DNA reads TGTGCCAGCAGCGTAGGGGGGGTGCGCACAGATACGCAGTATTTT. It encodes CASSVGGVRTDTQYF.

The chain carries TRBV6-2 or TRBV6-3 and TRBJ2-2; 8 bases match TRBD1. CDR1 is MNHEY and CDR2 is SVGEGT in the germline V gene. V lost 7 bases and J lost 0; bases outside the gene matches: 4. The CDR3 totals 15 residues. CDR3 in DNA: TGTGCCAGCAAGAAGGACAGGGCGAACACCGGGGAGCTGTTTTTT. This encodes CASKKDRANTGELFF.

The gene calls are TRBV4-3 and TRBJ2-7; no reliable D call. The CDR3 sequence is 14 residues long. Germline assignment: CDR1 LGHNA and CDR2 YSLEER. V lost 1 base and J lost 2, with 9 bases in between. Here the CDR3 DNA reads TGCGCCAGCAGCCAAGGACAAACGACCTACGAGCAGTACTTC. Translated, it gives CASSQGQTTYEQYF.